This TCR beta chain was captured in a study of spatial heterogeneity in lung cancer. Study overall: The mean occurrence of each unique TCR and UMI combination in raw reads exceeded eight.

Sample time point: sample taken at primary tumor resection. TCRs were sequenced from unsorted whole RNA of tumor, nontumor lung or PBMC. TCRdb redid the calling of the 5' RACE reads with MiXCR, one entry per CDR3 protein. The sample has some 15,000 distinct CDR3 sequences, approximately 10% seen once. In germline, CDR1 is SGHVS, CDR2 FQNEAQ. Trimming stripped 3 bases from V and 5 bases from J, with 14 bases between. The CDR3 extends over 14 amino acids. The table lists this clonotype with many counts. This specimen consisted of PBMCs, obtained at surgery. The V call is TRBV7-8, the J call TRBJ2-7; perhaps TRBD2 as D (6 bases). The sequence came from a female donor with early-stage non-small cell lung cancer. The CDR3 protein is CASSLFPGVNEQYF. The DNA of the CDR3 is TGTGCCAGCAGCTTGTTCCCGGGGGTCAACGAGCAGTACTTC.